This entry lists 22 T cell receptor beta chains sequenced from one sample in a study of T cell responses to AZD1222 COVID-19 vaccine (dated by TCRdb to about 2021). The library was built by means of the immunoSEQ multiplex PCR assay. Sourced from immuneACCESS, this table was stored by TCRdb with only in-frame sequences that have V and J called. A share of the clones is absent; for the studies checked, an unresolved V gene accounts for under half, and the remainder has no known explanation. This sample has some 150,000 clones in its table, and over 85% of those were observed once. The ten top clones hold under 2% of the sample. Reading the label with the study, this specimen's time point is: about 28 days (+/-7) after the second vaccine dose. Sample: peripheral blood, taken 28 days after the second AZD1222 dose. The source of these receptors is an adult who received the AZD1222 COVID-19 vaccine.

V gene TRBV19 combines with J gene TRBJ1-5; D perhaps matches TRBD1 (6 bases). Germline V gene lookup returns CDR1 LNHDA and CDR2 SQIVND (reference sequence). There are 17 residues in the CDR3. V lost 7 bases and J lost 2, with 21 bases in between. The CDR3 spells CASTSSRGAKGNQPQHF. For the CDR3, the DNA is TGTGCCAGTACCTCCAGTCGGGGGGCTAAGGGCAATCAGCCCCAGCATTTT. The full variable domain, its missing parts supplied by reference TRBV19 and TRBJ1-5, is DGGITQSPKYLFRKEGQNVTLSCEQNLNHDAMYWYRQDPGQGLRLIYYSQIVNDFQKGDIAEGYSVSREKKESFPLTVTSAQKNPTAFYLCASTSSRGAKGNQPQHFGDGTRLSIL.

The V and J genes are TRBV6-1 and TRBJ2-7, with D possibly TRBD2 on 6 matching bases. V gave up 1 base and J gave up 0 bases, with 10 bases separating them. CDR1 is MNHNS, CDR2 SASEGT, per germline. The CDR3 spans 15 residues. The CDR3 loop is CASSEEGSGSYEQYF. The CDR3 DNA sequence: TGTGCCAGCAGTGAAGAAGGTAGCGGCTCCTACGAGCAGTACTTC.

V usage is TRBV19 and J usage is TRBJ1-1; D unclear. V was cut by 2 bases and J by 2 bases, with 9 bases left in between. The CDR3 runs 14 residues. The germline CDR1 and CDR2 sequences are LNHDA and SQIVND (reference sequence). The chain's CDR3 is CASSIKGFNTEAFF. The CDR3 region has the DNA TGTGCCAGTAGTATAAAGGGCTTCAACACTGAAGCTTTCTTT.

The genes are TRBV6-6 and TRBJ1-1; D gene uncertain. With 6 bases removed from V and 1 base from J, the gap between germline ends came to 15 bases. CDR1 MNHNY and CDR2 SVGAGI come from the germline V gene (reference sequence). The length of the CDR3 is 15 residues. CDR3 region: CASSYPKRGNTEAFF. In DNA, the CDR3 is TGTGCCAGCAGCTACCCCAAGCGGGGGAACACTGAAGCTTTCTTT.

The rearrangement links TRBV19 to TRBJ1-1; D call uncertain. Trimming took off 1 base at V and 0 bases at J, with 9 bases between the two ends. CDR3 length: 15 amino acids. CDR1 and CDR2 from the germline V gene are LNHDA and SQIVND (reference sequence). This CDR3 reads CASSIGYGMNTEAFF. The DNA of the CDR3 is TGTGCCAGTAGTATAGGGTACGGAATGAACACTGAAGCTTTCTTT.

There are a few counts of this clone. The chain links TRBV4-3 to TRBJ1-1; the D is unclear. V was trimmed by 8 bases and J by 1 base, leaving 14 bases between them. The CDR3 length is 14 residues. Germline CDR1 reads LGHNA; CDR2 reads YSLEER. CDR3 nucleotides: TGCGCCAGCTCATGGGCGGCAGGGAACACTGAAGCTTTCTTT. As protein: CASSWAAGNTEAFF.

This clone showed up just once. V and J are TRBV9 and TRBJ1-3, with D unclear. Trimming took off 0 bases at V and 0 bases at J, with 10 bases between the two ends. The CDR3 consists of 16 residues. Germline lookup yields CDR1 SGDLS and CDR2 YYNGEE. The CDR3 DNA reads as TGTGCCAGCAGCGTAGTCGGGGAAGCCTCTGGAAACACCATATATTTT. This codes for CASSVVGEASGNTIYF.

The rearrangement uses TRBV7-3 and TRBJ2-5; maybe TRBD2 (6 bases). Germline loops: CDR1 SGHTA, CDR2 FQGTGA. V dropped 5 bases and J dropped 4 bases, with 20 bases sitting between them. The CDR3 runs 16 residues. The CDR3 nucleotides are TGTGCCAGCAGCCACGGGACCACGGGAGTAGGAGAGACCCAGTACTTC. Translating gives CASSHGTTGVGETQYF.

The V gene is TRBV5-1, the J gene TRBJ2-6; possible D gene TRBD2, 5 bases. Germline V CDR1 and CDR2: SGHRS, YFSETQ. The length of the CDR3 is 16 residues. V lost 4 bases and J lost 0, with 11 bases in between. The CDR3 DNA follows: TGCGCCAGCAGCAGGACCGGGGTCTCTGGGGCCAACGTCCTGACTTTC. The encoded protein is CASSRTGVSGANVLTF. Full variable domain (rest looked up from reference TRBV5-1 and TRBJ2-6): KAGVTQTPRYLIKTRGQQVTLSCSPISGHRSVSWYQQTPGQGLQFLFEYFSETQRNKGNFPGRFSGRQFSNSRSEMNVSTLELGDSALYLCASSRTGVSGANVLTFGAGSRLTVL.

The chain has TRBV5-1 and TRBJ2-5; D not certain. The germline CDR1 and CDR2 sequences are SGHRS and YFSETQ. This CDR3 comprises 12 residues. V was cut by 5 bases and J by 5 bases, with 10 bases left in between. DNA for the CDR3: TGCGCCAGCAGTCGGCTGTCGGAGACCCAGTACTTC. Its translation is CASSRLSETQYF.

This clone was recorded only once. V usage is TRBV24-1 and J usage is TRBJ2-3, with TRBD1 identical over 12 bases. Germline V lookup: CDR1 KGHDR, CDR2 SFDVKD. This CDR3 has 16 residues. V shed 10 bases, J shed 2 bases, and the junction held 9 bases outside the gene matches. The CDR3 here is CATTRDRGPSTDTQYF. The CDR3 DNA reads as TGTGCCACTACCAGGGACAGGGGGCCCTCCACAGATACGCAGTATTTT.

The CDR3 nucleotides read TGTGCCTGGGGGGCTGCCTCTGGGGCCAACGTCCTGACTTTC. Translated, it gives CAWGAASGANVLTF. The rearrangement links TRBV30 to TRBJ2-6; a weak D match, TRBD1 (5 bases). Per the germline V gene, CDR1 is GTSNPN and CDR2 is SVGIG (reference sequence). The V end was cut by 5 bases, the J end by 0 bases, with 8 bases between. The CDR3 spans 14 residues.

V gene TRBV4-1 combines with J gene TRBJ1-1; the D gene is possibly TRBD1 (5 bases). Trimming left V 4 bases short and J 0 bases short, with 15 bases between. The germline V gene encodes CDR1 MGHRA and CDR2 YSYEKL. The CDR3 totals 16 residues. CDR3 nucleotide sequence: TGCGCCAGCAGCCGCTGGGGACCACGGGTGAACACTGAAGCTTTCTTT. Its translation is CASSRWGPRVNTEAFF.

The chain recombines TRBV6-2 or TRBV6-3 with TRBJ2-7, with a weak D call TRBD1 (5 bases). Trimming took 2 bases from V and 3 from J, leaving 8 bases between them. Germline lookup yields CDR1 MNHEY and CDR2 SVGEGT. This CDR3 is built from 13 residues. The CDR3 DNA follows: TGTGCCAGCAGTTACGCAGGGCACTACGAGCAGTACTTC. Its translation: CASSYAGHYEQYF.

This clone has just a few counts. The chain is built from TRBV30 and TRBJ1-1, with 9 bases identical to TRBD1. The CDR3 is 12 residues long. The trim removed 2 bases at V and 11 bases at J, leaving 6 bases unmatched. Germline CDR1 reads GTSNPN; CDR2 reads SVGIG (reference sequence). CDR3 nucleotides: TGTGCCTGGAGTACAGGGGGCGTGAGTGCTTTCTTT. This sequence encodes CAWSTGGVSAFF. The full variable domain, with the rest looked up from reference TRBV30 and TRBJ1-1, is SQTIHQWPATLVQPVGSPLSLECTVEGTSNPNLYWYRQAAGRGLQLLFYSVGIGQISSEVPQNLSASRPQDRQFILSSKKLLLSDSGFYLCAWSTGGVSAFFGQGTRLTVV.

V is TRBV6-5 and J is TRBJ1-5; 8 nucleotides align to TRBD1. Per the germline V gene, CDR1 is MNHEY and CDR2 is SVGAGI. This CDR3 spans 14 amino acids. V was pared by 7 bases and J by 4 bases, with 6 bases of the junction left unmatched. CDR3: CASNQGAGNQPQHF. The CDR3 DNA sequence: TGTGCCAGCAACCAGGGGGCGGGAAATCAGCCCCAGCATTTT.

The chain employs TRBV5-1 and TRBJ2-1, with 8 nucleotides matching TRBD2. The CDR3 is 16 residues long. Germline loops: CDR1 SGHRS, CDR2 YFSETQ. Germline trimming cut 3 bases from V and 7 bases from J; bases unmatched to any gene: 12. The CDR3 is CASSYITSGLKNEQFF. The CDR3, as DNA: TGCGCCAGCAGCTACATAACTAGCGGTCTAAAGAATGAGCAGTTCTTC.

The V gene is TRBV9, the J gene TRBJ2-1; perhaps TRBD1 as D (7 bases). Germline values: CDR1 SGDLS, CDR2 YYNGEE. The CDR3 spans 15 residues. The V end was cut by 4 bases, the J end by 0 bases, with 11 bases between. For the CDR3, the DNA is TGTGCCAGCAGCCTCAGGGGGGCCTCCTACAATGAGCAGTTCTTC. It yields the protein CASSLRGASYNEQFF.

The rearrangement joins TRBV2 to TRBJ2-3; 7 nucleotides line up with TRBD2. This CDR3 is built from 12 residues. The trim removed 10 bases at V and 3 bases at J, leaving 4 bases unmatched. The germline V gene encodes CDR1 SNHLY and CDR2 FYNNEI. CDR3 coding DNA: TGTGCCACCACGGGGGGAACAGATACGCAGTATTTT. Translated, it gives CATTGGTDTQYF.

The J gene is TRBJ2-2, the V gene TRBV5-1; TRBD2 aligns across 10 bases. This CDR3 has 15 amino acids. Germline V gene sequence: CDR1 SGHRS, CDR2 YFSETQ. V shed 0 bases and J 7 bases; nucleotides not matched to a gene: 3. The DNA for the CDR3 is TGCGCCAGCAGCTTGGAACTAGCGGGGATCGGGGAGCTGTTTTTT. Protein: CASSLELAGIGELFF.

The chain combines TRBV7-2 with TRBJ2-7, with 8 bases fitting TRBD1. CDR1 is SGHTA and CDR2 is FQGNSA in the germline V gene. V shed 2 bases and J 4 bases; nucleotides not matched to a gene: 16. The CDR3 consists of 18 residues. This CDR3 is CASSLLPLKQDRVYEQYF. The CDR3 DNA sequence: TGTGCCAGCAGCTTACTGCCTCTAAAGCAGGACAGGGTATACGAGCAGTACTTC. The variable domain in full, completed from reference TRBV7-2 and TRBJ2-7, reads GAGVSQSPSNKVTEKGKDVELRCDPISGHTALYWYRQSLGQGLEFLIYFQGNSAPDKSGLPSDRFSAERTGGSVSTLTIQRTQQEDSAVYLCASSLLPLKQDRVYEQYFGPGTRLTVT.

The chain links TRBV12-5 to TRBJ2-3; 15 nucleotides agree with TRBD2. Germline-derived CDR1 and CDR2 are LGHNT and FRNRAP. The V segment lost 1 base and the J segment 0 bases; nucleotides outside the gene matches: 5. The CDR3 spans 19 residues. The CDR3: CASGLGGLAGGISTDTQYF. The CDR3 DNA reads as TGTGCTAGTGGTTTGGGGGGACTAGCGGGAGGTATTAGCACAGATACGCAGTATTTT.